This T cell receptor (beta chain) was retrieved from a study of OX40 agonist ivuxolimab in advanced cancers. The germline gives CDR1 MNHEY, CDR2 SMNVEV (reference sequence). V shed 8 bases and J shed 1 base, with 14 bases lying between them. This CDR3 comprises 14 residues. The table lists this clone with a count of one. Repertoires were generated with immunoSEQ multiplex PCR, while TCRdb's copy carries only in-frame clones and drops some. The sample carries around 44,000 clones, around nine tenths recorded once. The chain carries TRBV27 and TRBJ2-5; D might be TRBD2 (6 bases). The TCR was taken from an adult with an advanced solid tumor such as melanoma, head and neck, liver or kidney cancer. Sequencing used CD4+ or CD8+ T cells sorted from blood, obtained in a trial of the OX40 agonist ivuxolimab. CDR3 DNA: TGTGCCAGCGGGAGCCGGGAGTTCCAAGAGACCCAGTACTTC. It encodes CASGSREFQETQYF.